The sequence of this T cell receptor (beta chain) was determined in a study of cytomegalovirus exposure and HLA in healthy donors. About the study: Drawn from HLA-typed donors, roughly 87 million unique TCRs were held in an early data release. Broader study findings: For most TCR beta V segments, an earlier analysis put the productive rate at about 87% or about 30% of the time.

The germline V gene encodes CDR1 MNHEY and CDR2 SMNVEV (reference sequence). The CDR3 consists of 15 residues. With 6 bases removed from V and 4 bases from J, the gap between germline ends came to 18 bases. The PCR contained 60 Vbeta and 13 Jbeta primers. The table came from immunoSEQ multiplex PCR; TCRdb's copy has only in-frame clones and leaves some out. The repertoire holds fewer than 150,000 clones, with around 81% as singletons. Concerning this clone: Its antigen is not known.

The chain carries TRBV27 and TRBJ1-1; D unresolved. Sequenced: PBMCs. This receptor was taken from a male donor in good health and CMV-seronegative. The CDR3 DNA sequence: TGTGCCAGCAGACTCGACCTCGGAGTCGGCACTGAAGCTTTCTTT. It yields the protein CASRLDLGVGTEAFF.